These 8 T cell receptor beta chains came from one sample sequenced in a study of cytomegalovirus exposure and HLA in healthy donors. PCR used 60 Vbeta primers and 13 Jbeta primers. The table came from immunoSEQ multiplex PCR; TCRdb's copy has only in-frame clones and leaves some out. Its listing shows roughly 140,000 clones. Sequencing was carried out using PBMCs. The receptors were sampled from a man in his forties in good health and CMV-seronegative.

The chain has TRBV27 and TRBJ2-7; D call uncertain. The CDR3 is 13 amino acids. Trimming cost V 0 bases and J 7 bases, with 10 bases left between them. The germline gives CDR1 MNHEY, CDR2 SMNVEV (reference sequence). CDR3: CASSLSGGIEQYF. CDR3 nucleotide sequence: TGTGCCAGCAGTTTATCCGGTGGTATTGAGCAGTACTTC.

The V and J genes are TRBV19 and TRBJ2-2; D not certain. The V gene's germline CDR1 is LNHDA and CDR2 SQIVND (reference sequence). The CDR3 is made up of 12 amino acids. The V and J ends lost 8 bases and 0 bases respectively, with 4 bases between them. DNA of the CDR3: TGTGCCAGTGGCACGAACACCGGGGAGCTGTTTTTT. Encoded protein: CASGTNTGELFF.

The chain uses TRBV19 and TRBJ1-5; 9 bases match TRBD1. V lost 4 bases, J lost 6 bases, and 4 bases stayed unmatched. Germline CDR1 LNHDA, CDR2 SQIVND (reference sequence). The CDR3 runs 14 residues. The CDR3, as DNA: TGTGCCAGTAGTACACAGGGGGCGGTTCAGCCCCAGCATTTT. Residues: CASSTQGAVQPQHF.

The gene calls are TRBV4-2 and TRBJ2-3, with D possibly being TRBD2 (5 bases). Trimming removed 0 bases at V and 0 bases at J, with 7 bases between. Germline CDR1 is LGHNA and CDR2 is YNFKEQ. The CDR3 has 15 residues. CDR3 nucleotide sequence: TGTGCCAGCAGCCAAGATCGGGGTAGCACAGATACGCAGTATTTT. This encodes CASSQDRGSTDTQYF.

The chain employs TRBV5-4 and TRBJ1-4; D is ambiguous. The CDR3 sequence is 15 residues long. Between the trimmed V and J ends, which lost 4 bases and 4 bases, there was a span of 14 bases. Germline assignment: CDR1 SGHNT and CDR2 YYREEE (reference sequence). The CDR3 DNA follows: TGTGCCAGCAGCCCCGATGGGCCTAATAATGAAAAACTGTTTTTT. It specifies CASSPDGPNNEKLFF. Together with reference TRBV5-4 and TRBJ1-4, the CDR3 gives the full variable domain: ETGVTQSPTHLIKTRGQQVTLRCSSQSGHNTVSWYQQALGQGPQFIFQYYREEENGRGNFPPRFSGLQFPNYSSELNVNALELDDSALYLCASSPDGPNNEKLFFGSGTQLSVL.

J is TRBJ1-4 and V is TRBV19, with unresolved D. V was pared by 4 bases and J by 7 bases, with 19 bases between. Germline CDR1 reads LNHDA; CDR2 reads SQIVND (reference sequence). This CDR3 is built from 16 residues. CDR3 residues: CASSRSTEGLGEKLFF. CDR3 coding DNA: TGTGCCAGTAGTAGATCCACGGAAGGACTTGGTGAAAAACTGTTTTTT.

V gene TRBV9 combines with J gene TRBJ1-5, with 7 bases fitting TRBD1. The J segment lost 7 bases and the V segment lost 0 bases, leaving 7 bases of the junction unmatched. The germline V gene encodes CDR1 SGDLS and CDR2 YYNGEE. This CDR3 contains 15 residues. The CDR3 loop reads CASSVGQGIGQPQHF. Here the CDR3 DNA reads TGTGCCAGCAGCGTAGGACAGGGTATCGGCCAGCCCCAGCATTTT. Supplemented by reference TRBV9 and TRBJ1-5, the full variable domain reads DSGVTQTPKHLITATGQRVTLRCSPRSGDLSVYWYQQSLDQGLQFLIQYYNGEERAKGNILERFSAQQFPDLHSELNLSSLELGDSALYFCASSVGQGIGQPQHFGDGTRLSIL.

J is TRBJ1-4 and V is TRBV4-3; TRBD1 matches at 8 bases. The CDR3 spans 17 residues. CDR1 is LGHNA, CDR2 YSLEER, per germline. The V and J ends lost 1 base and 7 bases, in that order; junction bases with no gene match: 11. Here the CDR3 reads CASSQGTYGTGLEKLFF. The CDR3 DNA sequence: TGCGCCAGCAGCCAAGGTACCTACGGGACAGGTCTTGAAAAACTGTTTTTT.